One and the same sample provided the 14 T cell receptor beta chains below, sequenced in a study of blood T cell repertoires in COVID-19. Clones were sequenced by immunoSEQ multiplex PCR, and TCRdb holds only the in-frame ones, with some missing. The sample lists a few hundred thousand clones; about nine tenths were seen once. The material sequenced was PBMCs or T cells enriched from blood (not recorded which). The origin of the receptors is a woman between 55 and 75 years old who had recovered from COVID-19.

The chain links TRBV27 to TRBJ1-1; 10 bases fit TRBD1. This CDR3 region has 15 residues. CDR1 and CDR2 (germline): MNHEY, SMNVEV (reference sequence). With V trimmed by 0 bases and J by 10 bases, 8 bases remained unmatched. Here the CDR3 reads CASSLSGRQGAGAFF. The CDR3 DNA follows: TGTGCCAGCAGTTTATCGGGCCGACAGGGGGCAGGAGCTTTCTTT.

This clone was seen more than once but under ten times. The rearrangement joins TRBV5-1 to TRBJ1-1; TRBD1 agrees at 9 bases. CDR1 SGHRS and CDR2 YFSETQ come from the germline V gene. The CDR3 is 14 residues long. The V gene end was trimmed by 2 bases and the J gene end by 5 bases; junction bases not matched to a gene: 4. The CDR3 DNA reads as TGCGCCAGCAGCTTTTGGACAGGGGAGACTGAAGCTTTCTTT. This translates into CASSFWTGETEAFF.

V and J are TRBV11-2 and TRBJ2-3, with 7 bases identical to TRBD2. The V gene's germline CDR1 is SGHAT and CDR2 FQNNGV. The CDR3 runs 15 residues. Trimming cost V 1 base and J 4 bases; bases outside gene matches: 5. The CDR3 DNA reads TGTGCCAGCAGCTTAGGCGGACTAGGCTCAGATACGCAGTATTTT. Its translation: CASSLGGLGSDTQYF. The full variable domain, completed using reference TRBV11-2 and TRBJ2-3, is EAGVAQSPRYKIIEKRQSVAFWCNPISGHATLYWYQQILGQGPKLLIQFQNNGVVDDSQLPKDRFSAERLKGVDSTLKIQPAKLEDSAVYLCASSLGGLGSDTQYFGPGTRLTVL.

This clone was seen a single time. The chain joins TRBV14 to TRBJ1-4, with 11 positions matching TRBD1. The CDR3 is 17 residues long. V was pared by 4 bases and J by 3 bases, with 7 bases of the junction left unmatched. Germline assignment: CDR1 SGHDN and CDR2 FVKESK. The CDR3, as DNA: TGTGCCAGCAGCCCCCGGACAGGGGGCGCATCTAATGAAAAACTGTTTTTT. Protein: CASSPRTGGASNEKLFF.

The chain recombines TRBV15 with TRBJ2-3, with TRBD1 matching 8 bases. J was trimmed by 2 bases and V by 0 bases; bases with no gene match: 4. The CDR3 sequence is 16 residues long. Germline loops: CDR1 LNHNV, CDR2 YYDKDF (reference sequence). CDR3 residues: CATSRDRGLNTDTQYF. For the CDR3, the DNA is TGTGCCACCAGCAGAGACAGGGGGCTGAACACAGATACGCAGTATTTT.

The V and J genes are TRBV2 and TRBJ1-5; D is possibly TRBD1 (5 bases). Trimming removed 4 bases at V and 4 bases at J, with 17 bases between. The germline V gene has CDR1 SNHLY and CDR2 FYNNEI. The CDR3 contains 16 residues. The CDR3 is CASSGLGTPYNQPQHF. The DNA for the CDR3 is TGTGCCAGCAGTGGACTTGGGACTCCATATAATCAGCCCCAGCATTTT.

In its sample, this clone was seen once. This chain uses TRBV4-2 with TRBJ2-7, with TRBD2 matching 7 bases. CDR3 length: 15 amino acids. Germline CDR1 and CDR2: LGHNA and YNFKEQ. With 0 bases clipped from V and 0 bases from J, the junction kept 2 bases outside the gene matches. The chain's CDR3 is CASSQEGGSSYEQYF. CDR3 nucleotide sequence: TGTGCCAGCAGCCAAGAAGGCGGGAGCTCCTACGAGCAGTACTTC.

The chain couples TRBV9 to TRBJ2-5, with 7 bases matching TRBD1. The CDR3 covers 16 residues. The germline gives CDR1 SGDLS, CDR2 YYNGEE. The V and J ends lost 0 bases and 4 bases, in that order; junction bases with no gene match: 9. CDR3 bases: TGTGCCAGCAGCGTAGGCAGGGACAGCTTGGGAGAGACCCAGTACTTC. It yields the protein CASSVGRDSLGETQYF.

The chain links TRBV7-7 to TRBJ2-3; 11 bases fit TRBD2. Trimming took 5 bases from V and 6 from J; bases not matched to a gene: 10. The germline CDR1 and CDR2 sequences are SSHAT and FNYEAQ (reference sequence). The CDR3 contains 16 residues. Here the CDR3 DNA reads TGTGCCAGCAGCCCAACTAGCGGGGGATCGGGGGATACGCAGTATTTT. This translates into CASSPTSGGSGDTQYF. Full variable domain (remainder filled in from reference TRBV7-7 and TRBJ2-3): GAGVSQSPRYKVTKRGQDVTLRCDPISSHATLYWYQQALGQGPEFLTYFNYEAQPDKSGLPSDRFSAERPEGSISTLTIQRTEQRDSAMYRCASSPTSGGSGDTQYFGPGTRLTVL.

This chain connects TRBV27 to TRBJ1-4, with TRBD1 matching over 8 bases. This CDR3 is built from 15 residues. Germline CDR1 reads MNHEY; CDR2 reads SMNVEV (reference sequence). The ends lost 6 bases at V and 8 bases at J; junction bases unmatched: 11. CDR3 protein: CASRRSTGDYEKLFF. For the CDR3, the DNA is TGTGCCAGCAGACGTTCGACAGGGGATTACGAAAAACTGTTTTTT.

The chain recombines TRBV11-2 with TRBJ2-5; TRBD1 matches 8 bases. V was clipped by 2 bases and J by 1 base; unmatched bases: 15. Germline CDR1 SGHAT, CDR2 FQNNGV. The CDR3 totals 19 residues. The CDR3 region is CASSLRPGQEFESQETQYF. CDR3 in DNA: TGTGCCAGCAGCTTACGACCGGGACAGGAATTTGAAAGCCAAGAGACCCAGTACTTC. Full variable domain (remainder filled in from reference TRBV11-2 and TRBJ2-5): EAGVAQSPRYKIIEKRQSVAFWCNPISGHATLYWYQQILGQGPKLLIQFQNNGVVDDSQLPKDRFSAERLKGVDSTLKIQPAKLEDSAVYLCASSLRPGQEFESQETQYFGPGTRLLVL.

This chain links TRBV12-3 or TRBV12-4 with TRBJ1-2; tentative D call: TRBD1 (6 bases). The ends were cut back, 7 bases at V and 4 bases at J, with 10 bases in the middle. There are 12 residues in the CDR3. The CDR3 is CASNRGGYGYTF. The CDR3 coding sequence is TGTGCCAGCAACCGAGGGGGCTATGGCTACACCTTC.

The chain employs TRBV6-6 and TRBJ1-1, with D possibly TRBD1 on 5 matching bases. V was clipped by 6 bases and J by 3 bases, with 11 bases between them. Germline V lookup: CDR1 MNHNY, CDR2 SVGAGI (reference sequence). The CDR3 is made up of 13 amino acids. CDR3 loop: CASSDPGDTEAFF. The DNA for the CDR3 is TGTGCCAGCAGCGACCCGGGGGACACTGAAGCTTTCTTT.

The V call is TRBV6-5, the J call TRBJ1-1; 8 bases line up with TRBD1. Germline values: CDR1 MNHEY, CDR2 SVGAGI. CDR3 length equals 15 residues. V was pared by 9 bases and J by 1 base, with 10 bases of the junction left unmatched. CDR3 loop: CASLETGGKNTEAFF. As DNA, the CDR3 is TGTGCCAGTCTTGAAACAGGGGGAAAGAACACTGAAGCTTTCTTT.